What follows describes a single TCR beta chain. Its antigen is currently unknown. This sample was taken from a study of STAT5B mutations in CD4+ large granular lymphocyte leukemia. CDR1 and CDR2 (germline): MGHRA, YSYEKL. The CDR3 is made up of 16 amino acids. Assay used: immunoSEQ multiplex PCR; TCRdb lists only in-frame clones, some missing. The data show tens of thousands of clones, with roughly 75% seen just once and about 4.2% held by the top ten. Study results and limitations: No patients shared main leukemic clonotypes, though about 24% appeared at low frequency elsewhere. Higher CD4+ than CD8+ T-LGLL clonality might reflect small sample size. CD4-sorted patient repertoires seemed more clonal than healthy CD4+ repertoires. TRBV06-family usage was enriched in top patient clones (8/27) versus controls (2/35).

The chain combines TRBV4-1 with TRBJ2-5, with a tentative D call TRBD2 (6 bases). The J call may be wrong; the DNA end is better matched by TRBJ2-7. The receptor's source is a human donor in good health. Material: CD4+ T cells from blood buffy coats. The CDR3 sequence is CASSQQISGTSYEQYF. The CDR3 nucleotides read TGCGCCAGCAGCCAGCAAATTAGCGGAACCTCCTACGAGCAGTACTTC.